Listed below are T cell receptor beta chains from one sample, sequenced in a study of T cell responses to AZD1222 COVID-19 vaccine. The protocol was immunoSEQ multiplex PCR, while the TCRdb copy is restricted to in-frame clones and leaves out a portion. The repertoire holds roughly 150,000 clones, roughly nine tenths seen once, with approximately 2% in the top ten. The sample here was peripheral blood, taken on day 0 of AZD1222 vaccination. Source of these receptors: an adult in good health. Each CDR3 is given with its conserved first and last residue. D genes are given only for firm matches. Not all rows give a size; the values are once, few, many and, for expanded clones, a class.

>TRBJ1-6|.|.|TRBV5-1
CASSLAGILDSGRGNSPLHF
TGCGCCAGCAGCTTGGCCGGAATTCTGGACTCGGGACGGGGTAATTCACCCCTCCACTTT
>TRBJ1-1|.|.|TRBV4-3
CASSQYRGGEAFF
TGCGCCAGCAGCCAATATCGAGGGGGTGAAGCTTTCTTT
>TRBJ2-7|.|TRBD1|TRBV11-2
CASSSGQGSEYEQYF
TGTGCCAGCAGCTCAGGACAGGGATCTGAGTACGAGCAGTACTTC
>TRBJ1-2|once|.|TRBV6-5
CASRPRGGGHGYTF
TGTGCCAGCAGACCACGTGGGGGAGGCCATGGCTACACCTTC
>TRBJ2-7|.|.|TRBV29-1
CSVVRDSYEQYF
TGCAGCGTGGTCCGGGATTCCTACGAGCAGTACTTC
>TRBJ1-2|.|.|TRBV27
CASSLSPGTMGRHYGYTF
TGTGCCAGCAGTTTATCACCCGGGACTATGGGACGGCACTATGGCTACACCTTC
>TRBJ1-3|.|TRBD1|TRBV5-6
CASSRTGSGRLLNTIYF
TGTGCCAGCAGCCGGACAGGGTCTGGTCGCCTGCTAAACACCATATATTTT
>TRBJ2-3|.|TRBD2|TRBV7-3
CASSPTLAGGMTDTQYF
TGTGCCAGCAGCCCGACTCTAGCGGGAGGCATGACAGATACGCAGTATTTT
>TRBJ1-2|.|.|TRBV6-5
CASSYRGDIVYGYTF
TGTGCCAGCAGTTACCGGGGGGACATTGTTTATGGCTACACCTTC
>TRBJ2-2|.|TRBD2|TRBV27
CASSFYRGAGELFF
TGTGCCAGCAGTTTTTATCGGGGGGCCGGGGAGCTGTTTTTT
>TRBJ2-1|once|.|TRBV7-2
CASSSLTGPAVQFF
TGTGCCAGCAGCTCTCTTACCGGGCCTGCGGTGCAGTTCTTC
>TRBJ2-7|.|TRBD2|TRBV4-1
CASSQRESSYEQYF
TGCGCCAGCAGCCAGCGGGAGTCCTCCTACGAGCAGTACTTC
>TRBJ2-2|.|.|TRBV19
CASSPRVTGELFF
TGTGCCAGTAGTCCCCGAGTCACCGGGGAGCTGTTTTTT
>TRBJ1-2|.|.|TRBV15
CATRAGSSGYTF
TGTGCCACCAGGGCAGGGTCGTCCGGCTACACCTTC
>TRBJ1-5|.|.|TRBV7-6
CASGTSQAYNQPQHF
TGTGCCAGCGGTACCTCACAGGCCTACAATCAGCCCCAGCATTTT
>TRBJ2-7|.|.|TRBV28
CASSSIYEQYF
TGTGCCAGCAGCTCGATCTACGAGCAGTACTTC
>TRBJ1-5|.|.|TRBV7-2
CASSLGSYSNQPQHF
TGTGCCAGCAGCTTGGGCTCATATAGCAATCAGCCCCAGCATTTT
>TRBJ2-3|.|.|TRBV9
CASSVATVGTADTQYF
TGTGCCAGCAGCGTAGCCACGGTGGGGACGGCAGATACGCAGTATTTT
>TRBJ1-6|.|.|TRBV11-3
CASSLEFESPLHF
TGTGCCAGCAGCTTGGAATTTGAATCACCCCTCCACTTT
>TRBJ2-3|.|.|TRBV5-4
CASSLRGGDTQYF
TGTGCCAGCAGCTTGAGGGGGGGTGATACGCAGTATTTT
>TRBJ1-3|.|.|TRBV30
CAWRVAGNTIYF
TGTGCCTGGAGGGTGGCTGGAAACACCATATATTTT
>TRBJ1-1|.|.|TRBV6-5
CASRVDGNTEAFF
TGTGCCAGCAGAGTCGACGGGAACACTGAAGCTTTCTTT
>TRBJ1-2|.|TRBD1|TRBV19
CASSIFQGARSHDGYTF
TGTGCCAGTAGTATCTTCCAGGGGGCGCGGAGTCATGATGGCTACACCTTC
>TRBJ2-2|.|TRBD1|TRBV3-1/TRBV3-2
CASRQLPGTGFQLGELFF
TGTGCCAGCAGACAACTTCCCGGGACAGGGTTTCAGCTCGGGGAGCTGTTTTTT
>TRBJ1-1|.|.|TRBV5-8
CASSLRRFSSEAFF
TGTGCCAGCAGCTTGCGCAGGTTCTCCTCTGAAGCTTTCTTT
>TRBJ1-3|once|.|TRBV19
CASSDPGRNFENTIYF
TGTGCCAGTAGTGACCCGGGACGGAACTTTGAAAACACCATATATTTT